This TCR beta chain was identified in a study of blood T cell repertoires in COVID-19. On the study more broadly: There were acute and convalescent COVID-19 samples, and they came from the United States, Italy and Spain. Sample material is recorded as cDNA or gDNA derived from T cells, B-cell-depleted T cells, or PBMCs.

Assay used: immunoSEQ multiplex PCR; TCRdb lists only in-frame clones, some missing. Of over 140,000 clones listed, 77% are singletons. Input material: peripheral blood. This clonotype originated in a woman aged 50 to 60 with active or convalescent COVID-19.

CDR3 in DNA: TGTGCCAGCAGTGAATTTGGGGCGGGAGCGAACACCGGGGAGCTGTTTTTT. Protein: CASSEFGAGANTGELFF. The chain uses TRBV25-1 and TRBJ2-2; 7 nucleotides match TRBD2. The CDR3 totals 17 residues. With V trimmed by 1 base and J by 0 bases, 5 bases remained unmatched. Germline CDR1 MGHDK, CDR2 SYGVNS.